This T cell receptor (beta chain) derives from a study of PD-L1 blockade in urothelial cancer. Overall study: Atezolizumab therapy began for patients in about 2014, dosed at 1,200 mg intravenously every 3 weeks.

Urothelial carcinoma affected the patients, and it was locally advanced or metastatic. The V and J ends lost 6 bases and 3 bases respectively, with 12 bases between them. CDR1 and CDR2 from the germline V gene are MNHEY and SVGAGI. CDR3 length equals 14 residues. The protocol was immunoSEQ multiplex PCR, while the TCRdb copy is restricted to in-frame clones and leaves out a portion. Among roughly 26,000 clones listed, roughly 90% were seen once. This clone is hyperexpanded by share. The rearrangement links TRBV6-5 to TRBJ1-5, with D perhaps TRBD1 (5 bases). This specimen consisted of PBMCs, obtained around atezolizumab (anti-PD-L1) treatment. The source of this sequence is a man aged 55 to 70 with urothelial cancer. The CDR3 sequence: CASRPDRYNQPQHF. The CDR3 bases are TGTGCCAGCAGACCCGACAGATACAATCAGCCCCAGCATTTT.